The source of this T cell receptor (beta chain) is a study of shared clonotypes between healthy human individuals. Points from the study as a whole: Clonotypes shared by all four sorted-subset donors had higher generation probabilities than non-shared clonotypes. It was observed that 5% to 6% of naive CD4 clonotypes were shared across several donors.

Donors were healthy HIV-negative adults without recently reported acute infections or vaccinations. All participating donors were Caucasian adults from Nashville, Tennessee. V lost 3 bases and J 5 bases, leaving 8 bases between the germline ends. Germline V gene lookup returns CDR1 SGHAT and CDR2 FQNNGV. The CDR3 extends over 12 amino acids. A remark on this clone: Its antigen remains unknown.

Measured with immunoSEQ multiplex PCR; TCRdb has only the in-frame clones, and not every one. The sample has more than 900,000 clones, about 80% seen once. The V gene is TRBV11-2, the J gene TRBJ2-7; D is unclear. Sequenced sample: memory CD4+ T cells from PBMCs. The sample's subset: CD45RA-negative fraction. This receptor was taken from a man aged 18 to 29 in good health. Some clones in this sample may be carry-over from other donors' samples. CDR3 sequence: CASSFRRHEQYF. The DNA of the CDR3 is TGTGCCAGCAGCTTTCGTCGCCACGAGCAGTACTTC.